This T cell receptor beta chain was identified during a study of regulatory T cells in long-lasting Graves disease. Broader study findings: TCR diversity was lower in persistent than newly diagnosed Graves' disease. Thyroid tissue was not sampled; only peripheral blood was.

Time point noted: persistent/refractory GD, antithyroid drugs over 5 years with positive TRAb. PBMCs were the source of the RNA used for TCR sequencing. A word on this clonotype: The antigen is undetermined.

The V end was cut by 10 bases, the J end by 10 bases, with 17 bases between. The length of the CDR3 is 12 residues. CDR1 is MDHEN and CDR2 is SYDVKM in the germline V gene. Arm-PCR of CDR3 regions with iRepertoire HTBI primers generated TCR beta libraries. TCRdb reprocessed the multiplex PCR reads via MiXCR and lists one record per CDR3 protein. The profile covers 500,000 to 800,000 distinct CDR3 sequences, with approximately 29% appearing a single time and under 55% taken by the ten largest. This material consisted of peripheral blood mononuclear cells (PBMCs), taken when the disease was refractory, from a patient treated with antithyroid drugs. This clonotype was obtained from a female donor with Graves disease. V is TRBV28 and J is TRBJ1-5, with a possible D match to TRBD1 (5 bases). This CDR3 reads CAIKSGRVPQHF. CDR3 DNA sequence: TGTGCCATCAAGTCGGGGCGCGTTCCCCAGCATTTT. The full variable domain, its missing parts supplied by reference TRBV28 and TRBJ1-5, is DVKVTQSSRYLVKRTGEKVFLECVQDMDHENMFWYRQDPGLGLRLIYFSYDVKMKEKGDIPEGYSVSREKKERFSLILESASTNQTSMYLCAIKSGRVPQHFGDGTRLSIL.